A few counts support the clone carrying this T cell receptor (beta chain). The target antigen is unknown. J gave up 6 bases and V 2 bases, and 3 bases lay outside the gene matches. The CDR3 has 14 residues. Germline CDR1 reads KGHSH; CDR2 reads LQKENI. The data were obtained in a study of cytomegalovirus exposure and HLA in healthy donors. Overall study results and limits: High specificity and sensitivity for cytomegalovirus status were reported for the classifier.

The PCR made use of 60 Vbeta and 13 Jbeta primers. Data came from immunoSEQ multiplex PCR; TCRdb stores just in-frame clones and leaves some out. The table includes about 150,000 clones, around 75% detected once. V and J are TRBV18 and TRBJ2-2; 7 bases align to TRBD2. The TCR was taken from a human donor in good health. Sequencing was done on a sample of PBMCs. Here the CDR3 DNA reads TGTGCCAGCTCACCAATGACTAGCTCCGGGGAGCTGTTTTTT. This sequence encodes CASSPMTSSGELFF. Full variable domain (missing parts from reference TRBV18 and TRBJ2-2): NAGVMQNPRHLVRRRGQEARLRCSPMKGHSHVYWYRQLPEEGLKFMVYLQKENIIDESGMPKERFSAEFPKEGPSILRIQQVVRGDSAAYFCASSPMTSSGELFFGEGSRLTVL.